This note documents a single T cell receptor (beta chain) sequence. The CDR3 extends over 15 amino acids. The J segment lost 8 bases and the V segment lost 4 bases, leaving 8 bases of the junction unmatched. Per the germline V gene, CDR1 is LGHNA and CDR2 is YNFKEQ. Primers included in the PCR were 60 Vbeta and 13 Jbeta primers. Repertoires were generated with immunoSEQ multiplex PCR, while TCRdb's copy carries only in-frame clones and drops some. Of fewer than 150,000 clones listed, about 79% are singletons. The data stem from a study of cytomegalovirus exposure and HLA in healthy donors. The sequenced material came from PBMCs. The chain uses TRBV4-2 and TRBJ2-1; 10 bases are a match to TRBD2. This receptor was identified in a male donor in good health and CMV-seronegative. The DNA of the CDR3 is TGTGCCAGCAGCCTTGCTAGCGGGAGTTTCGATGAGCAGTTCTTC. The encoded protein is CASSLASGSFDEQFF.